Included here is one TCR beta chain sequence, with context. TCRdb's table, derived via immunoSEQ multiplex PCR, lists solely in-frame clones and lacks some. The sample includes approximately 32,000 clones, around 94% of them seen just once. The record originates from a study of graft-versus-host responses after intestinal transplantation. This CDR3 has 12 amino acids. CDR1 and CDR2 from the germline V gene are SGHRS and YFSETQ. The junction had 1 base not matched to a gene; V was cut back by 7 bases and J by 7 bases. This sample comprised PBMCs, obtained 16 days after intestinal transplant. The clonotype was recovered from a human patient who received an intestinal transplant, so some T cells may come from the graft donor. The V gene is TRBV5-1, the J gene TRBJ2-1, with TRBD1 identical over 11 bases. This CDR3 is CASGTGGNEQFF. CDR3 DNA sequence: TGCGCCAGCGGGACAGGGGGGAATGAGCAGTTCTTC.